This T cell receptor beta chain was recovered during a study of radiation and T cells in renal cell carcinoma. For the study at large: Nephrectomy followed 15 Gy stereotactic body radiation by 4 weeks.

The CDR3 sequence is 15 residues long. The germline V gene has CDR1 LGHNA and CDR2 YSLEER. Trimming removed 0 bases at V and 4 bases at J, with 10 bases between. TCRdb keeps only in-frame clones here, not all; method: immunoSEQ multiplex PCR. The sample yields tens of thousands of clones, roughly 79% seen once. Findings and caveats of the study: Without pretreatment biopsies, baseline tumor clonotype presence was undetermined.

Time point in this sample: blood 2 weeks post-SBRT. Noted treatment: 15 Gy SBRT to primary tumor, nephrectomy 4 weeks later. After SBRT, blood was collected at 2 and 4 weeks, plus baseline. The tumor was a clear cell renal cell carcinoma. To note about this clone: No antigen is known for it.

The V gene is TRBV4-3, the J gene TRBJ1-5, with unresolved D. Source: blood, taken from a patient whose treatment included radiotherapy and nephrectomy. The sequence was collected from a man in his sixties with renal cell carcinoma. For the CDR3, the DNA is TGCGCCAGCAGCCAAGACGCGGTTGGGAATCAGCCCCAGCATTTT. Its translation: CASSQDAVGNQPQHF.